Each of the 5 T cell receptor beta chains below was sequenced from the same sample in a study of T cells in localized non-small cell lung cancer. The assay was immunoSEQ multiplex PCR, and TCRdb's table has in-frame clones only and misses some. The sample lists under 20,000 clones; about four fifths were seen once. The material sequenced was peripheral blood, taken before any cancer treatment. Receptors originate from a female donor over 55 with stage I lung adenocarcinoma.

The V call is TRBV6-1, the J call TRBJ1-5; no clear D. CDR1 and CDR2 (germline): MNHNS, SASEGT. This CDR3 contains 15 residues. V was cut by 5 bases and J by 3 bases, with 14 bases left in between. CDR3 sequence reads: CASSKDLPNNQPQHF. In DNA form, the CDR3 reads TGTGCCAGCAGTAAAGACTTGCCCAACAATCAGCCCCAGCATTTT.

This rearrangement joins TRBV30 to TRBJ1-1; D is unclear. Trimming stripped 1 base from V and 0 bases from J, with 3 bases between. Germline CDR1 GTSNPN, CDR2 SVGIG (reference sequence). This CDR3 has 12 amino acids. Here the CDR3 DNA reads TGTGCCTGGAGTGGTGTGAACACTGAAGCTTTCTTT. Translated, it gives CAWSGVNTEAFF.

CDR3 region: CASSIKELAAEQFF. Here the CDR3 DNA reads TGTGCCAGTAGTATAAAGGAGCTAGCGGCTGAGCAGTTCTTC. The chain is built from TRBV19 and TRBJ2-1; 7 bases are shared with TRBD2. J gave up 9 bases and V 2 bases, and 7 bases lay outside the gene matches. CDR1 is LNHDA, CDR2 SQIVND, per germline (reference sequence). This CDR3 comprises 14 residues.

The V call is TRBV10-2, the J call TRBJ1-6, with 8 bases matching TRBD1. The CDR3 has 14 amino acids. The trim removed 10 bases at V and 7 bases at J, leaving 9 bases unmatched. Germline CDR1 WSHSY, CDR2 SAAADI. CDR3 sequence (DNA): TGCGCCACCGCCGAGACAGGGGTAAATTCACCCCTCCACTTT. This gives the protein CATAETGVNSPLHF.

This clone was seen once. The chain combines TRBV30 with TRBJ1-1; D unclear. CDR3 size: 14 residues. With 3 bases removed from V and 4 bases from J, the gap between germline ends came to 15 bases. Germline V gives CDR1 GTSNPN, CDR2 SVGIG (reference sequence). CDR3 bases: TGTGCCTGGAGGGGGAAGGGCTCGGTCACTGAAGCTTTCTTT. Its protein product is CAWRGKGSVTEAFF.